A selection of T cell receptor beta chains follows, all from one sample in a study of early T cells in non-severe SARS-CoV-2 infection. TCRdb passed the 5' RACE reads through MiXCR, listing each CDR3 protein once. The table shows roughly 83,000 distinct CDR3 sequences, with around 12% occurring only once. Sequenced material: whole blood, taken at baseline. The receptors were sampled from an adult who was a healthcare worker with PCR-confirmed SARS-CoV-2 infection or an uninfected control (not recorded which). Each CDR3 is given with its conserved first and last residue. A D gene is named only where the DNA matches it firmly. A clone size is listed for some rows: how often the clone was seen (once, few, many), or a class if it is expanded.

d_call: .; clone_size: many; j_call: TRBJ2-7; v_call: TRBV7-2; cdr3_aa: CASSLGGTTYEQYF; cdr3_nt: TGTGCCAGCAGCTTAGGGGGGACGACCTACGAGCAGTACTTC
d_call: TRBD2; clone_size: .; j_call: TRBJ2-3; v_call: TRBV15; cdr3_aa: CATSREDLRVGGRDTQYF; cdr3_nt: TGTGCCACCAGCAGAGAGGACTTGAGGGTTGGCGGGAGAGATACGCAGTATTTT
d_call: TRBD1; clone_size: few; j_call: TRBJ1-1; v_call: TRBV10-3; cdr3_aa: CAISGTGGKNTEAFF; cdr3_nt: TGTGCCATCAGCGGGACAGGGGGCAAGAACACTGAAGCTTTCTTT
d_call: TRBD2; clone_size: .; j_call: TRBJ2-3; v_call: TRBV5-1; cdr3_aa: CATRASGSPTDTQYF; cdr3_nt: TGCGCCACCCGAGCTAGCGGGTCTCCCACAGATACGCAGTATTTT
d_call: TRBD1; clone_size: .; j_call: TRBJ1-2; v_call: TRBV7-3; cdr3_aa: CASSQDRGDYGYTF; cdr3_nt: TGTGCCAGCAGCCAGGACAGGGGCGACTATGGCTACACCTTC
d_call: TRBD1; clone_size: .; j_call: TRBJ2-1; v_call: TRBV12-3/TRBV12-4; cdr3_aa: CASSLSGGPANEQFF; cdr3_nt: TGTGCCAGCAGTTTGTCAGGGGGCCCGGCGAATGAGCAGTTCTTC
d_call: TRBD2; clone_size: .; j_call: TRBJ2-7; v_call: TRBV7-9; cdr3_aa: CASSPGTSAQEQYF; cdr3_nt: TGTGCCAGCAGCCCTGGGACTAGCGCTCAAGAGCAGTACTTC
d_call: TRBD2; clone_size: .; j_call: TRBJ2-2; v_call: TRBV2; cdr3_aa: CASSERRLAAVGTGELFF; cdr3_nt: TGTGCCAGCAGTGAGAGGAGGCTAGCGGCCGTGGGAACCGGGGAGCTGTTTTTT
d_call: TRBD1; clone_size: .; j_call: TRBJ2-7; v_call: TRBV5-1; cdr3_aa: CASSPSTRDRRNEQYF; cdr3_nt: TGCGCCAGCAGCCCATCTACCCGGGACAGGAGGAACGAGCAGTACTTC
d_call: TRBD2; clone_size: .; j_call: TRBJ2-5; v_call: TRBV7-6; cdr3_aa: CASSQQKLLAGVGETQYF; cdr3_nt: TGTGCCAGCAGCCAACAAAAATTACTAGCGGGAGTGGGAGAGACCCAGTACTTC
d_call: .; clone_size: many; j_call: TRBJ1-5; v_call: TRBV7-9; cdr3_aa: CASSGRSPTTSGNQPQHF; cdr3_nt: TGTGCCAGCTCCGGTCGGTCCCCGACTACGTCGGGGAATCAGCCCCAGCATTTT
d_call: TRBD1; clone_size: .; j_call: TRBJ2-6; v_call: TRBV15; cdr3_aa: CATSREDRGPGANVLTF; cdr3_nt: TGTGCCACCAGCAGAGAAGACAGGGGGCCTGGGGCCAACGTCCTGACTTTC
d_call: TRBD2; clone_size: few; j_call: TRBJ2-7; v_call: TRBV11-3; cdr3_aa: CASSFSGTSPYEQYF; cdr3_nt: TGTGCCAGCAGCTTCAGCGGGACTTCACCCTACGAGCAGTACTTC
d_call: .; clone_size: many; j_call: TRBJ1-6; v_call: TRBV28; cdr3_aa: CASIPGQRNSPLHF; cdr3_nt: TGTGCCAGCATCCCGGGACAAAGGAATTCACCCCTCCACTTT
d_call: TRBD2; clone_size: .; j_call: TRBJ2-3; v_call: TRBV7-3; cdr3_aa: CASSLAGGSDTQYF; cdr3_nt: TGTGCCAGCAGCTTAGCGGGAGGGTCAGATACGCAGTATTTT
d_call: .; clone_size: .; j_call: TRBJ2-1; v_call: TRBV25-1; cdr3_aa: CASSRVGGPQNEQFF; cdr3_nt: TGTGCCAGCAGTAGGGTGGGGGGGCCTCAAAATGAGCAGTTCTTC
d_call: .; clone_size: .; j_call: TRBJ2-7; v_call: TRBV3-1; cdr3_aa: CASSPLGGYEQYF; cdr3_nt: TGTGCCAGCAGCCCCCTTGGGGGTTACGAGCAGTACTTC
d_call: .; clone_size: few; j_call: TRBJ1-2; v_call: TRBV13; cdr3_aa: CASSLAGYNYGYTF; cdr3_nt: TGTGCCAGCAGCTTAGCCGGGTATAACTATGGCTACACCTTC
d_call: TRBD2; clone_size: .; j_call: TRBJ2-5; v_call: TRBV19; cdr3_aa: CASSIDSGTSLTQHF; cdr3_nt: TGTGCCAGTAGTATAGATTCCGGGACTAGCTTAACCCAGCACTTC
d_call: TRBD2; clone_size: few; j_call: TRBJ2-1; v_call: TRBV2; cdr3_aa: CASSEREGLNEQFF; cdr3_nt: TGTGCCAGCAGTGAGCGGGAGGGCCTGAATGAGCAGTTCTTC
d_call: TRBD1; clone_size: .; j_call: TRBJ1-1; v_call: TRBV2; cdr3_aa: CASSATGVNTEAFF; cdr3_nt: TGTGCCAGCAGTGCGACAGGGGTGAACACTGAAGCTTTCTTT
d_call: .; clone_size: .; j_call: TRBJ2-1; v_call: TRBV3-1; cdr3_aa: CASSQLGPNEQFF; cdr3_nt: TGTGCCAGCAGCCAATTGGGACCCAATGAGCAGTTCTTC
d_call: .; clone_size: .; j_call: TRBJ2-3; v_call: TRBV28; cdr3_aa: CASSLPPLPGDF; cdr3_nt: TGTGCCAGCAGTTTACCCCCCCTCCCGGGGGATTTT
d_call: .; clone_size: few; j_call: TRBJ2-3; v_call: TRBV20-1; cdr3_aa: CSARAPGDTQYF; cdr3_nt: TGCAGTGCGCGAGCTCCAGGAGATACGCAGTATTTT
d_call: TRBD2; clone_size: few; j_call: TRBJ2-1; v_call: TRBV5-4; cdr3_aa: CASSLDSGPYNEQFF; cdr3_nt: TGTGCCAGCAGCTTGGATAGCGGGCCCTACAATGAGCAGTTCTTC
d_call: .; clone_size: .; j_call: TRBJ2-7; v_call: TRBV20-1; cdr3_aa: CSASLGMGSYEQYF; cdr3_nt: TGCAGTGCTAGCCTAGGGATGGGATCCTACGAGCAGTACTTC
d_call: .; clone_size: few; j_call: TRBJ1-4; v_call: TRBV4-1; cdr3_aa: CASSSRGIDEKLFF; cdr3_nt: TGCGCCAGCAGTTCGAGGGGGATCGATGAAAAACTGTTTTTT
d_call: .; clone_size: many; j_call: TRBJ2-7; v_call: TRBV6-1; cdr3_aa: CASSEAWANIGGSYEQYF; cdr3_nt: TGTGCCAGCAGTGAAGCTTGGGCTAATATCGGAGGGTCCTACGAGCAGTACTTC
d_call: .; clone_size: .; j_call: TRBJ1-4; v_call: TRBV7-9; cdr3_aa: CASSLFGGAGEKLFF; cdr3_nt: TGTGCCAGCAGCTTATTTGGGGGCGCGGGTGAAAAACTGTTTTTT
d_call: .; clone_size: many; j_call: TRBJ2-1; v_call: TRBV7-9; cdr3_aa: CASSLEIEQFF; cdr3_nt: TGTGCCAGCAGCTTAGAGATTGAGCAGTTCTTC
d_call: TRBD2; clone_size: .; j_call: TRBJ2-2; v_call: TRBV2; cdr3_aa: CASSGTSFKTGELFF; cdr3_nt: TGTGCCAGCAGTGGGACTAGCTTTAAGACCGGGGAGCTGTTTTTT
d_call: TRBD1; clone_size: .; j_call: TRBJ1-1; v_call: TRBV29-1; cdr3_aa: CSVDPGGAIYRAFF; cdr3_nt: TGCAGCGTCGACCCAGGGGGCGCGATATATAGAGCTTTCTTT
d_call: .; clone_size: many; j_call: TRBJ2-2; v_call: TRBV14; cdr3_aa: CASSQEPRLPTGELFF; cdr3_nt: TGTGCCAGCAGCCAAGAACCCCGACTACCAACCGGGGAGCTGTTTTTT
d_call: .; clone_size: medium-sized; j_call: TRBJ1-4; v_call: TRBV27; cdr3_aa: CASRLFGREANEKLFF; cdr3_nt: TGTGCCAGCAGACTCTTCGGGCGTGAGGCTAATGAAAAACTGTTTTTT
d_call: .; clone_size: few; j_call: TRBJ2-1; v_call: TRBV12-5; cdr3_aa: CASAIRDIRNNEQFF; cdr3_nt: TGTGCTAGTGCCATCCGGGACATCCGTAACAATGAGCAGTTCTTC
d_call: TRBD1; clone_size: few; j_call: TRBJ2-1; v_call: TRBV11-3; cdr3_aa: CASSRSGTGRGNEQFF; cdr3_nt: TGTGCCAGCAGTCGCTCCGGGACAGGGCGGGGCAATGAGCAGTTCTTC
d_call: .; clone_size: many; j_call: TRBJ2-1; v_call: TRBV5-1; cdr3_aa: CASSSGGGGEQFF; cdr3_nt: TGCGCCAGCAGCTCCGGCGGGGGCGGTGAGCAGTTCTTC
d_call: .; clone_size: .; j_call: TRBJ2-3; v_call: TRBV7-2; cdr3_aa: CASSLYGTPRQYF; cdr3_nt: TGTGCCAGCAGCCTATATGGGACTCCGCGGCAGTATTTT
d_call: .; clone_size: few; j_call: TRBJ2-7; v_call: TRBV20-1; cdr3_aa: CSVMSPSSYEQYF; cdr3_nt: TGCAGTGTAATGTCACCGAGCTCCTACGAGCAGTACTTC
d_call: TRBD1; clone_size: .; j_call: TRBJ1-6; v_call: TRBV7-7; cdr3_aa: CASSTPQGGAGSPLHF; cdr3_nt: TGTGCTAGCAGCACCCCACAGGGGGGAGCGGGCTCACCCCTCCACTTT
d_call: TRBD1; clone_size: many; j_call: TRBJ2-7; v_call: TRBV5-4; cdr3_aa: CASSPDRGRSSYEQYF; cdr3_nt: TGTGCCAGCAGCCCTGACAGGGGGCGTAGCTCCTACGAGCAGTACTTC
d_call: TRBD1; clone_size: many; j_call: TRBJ2-7; v_call: TRBV6-5; cdr3_aa: CASSYSRTGADEQYF; cdr3_nt: TGTGCCAGCAGTTACTCGAGAACAGGGGCTGACGAGCAGTACTTC
d_call: TRBD2; clone_size: few; j_call: TRBJ2-1; v_call: TRBV11-2; cdr3_aa: CASSLEGSGVNEQFF; cdr3_nt: TGTGCCAGCAGCTTAGAAGGTAGCGGGGTAAATGAGCAGTTCTTC
d_call: TRBD1; clone_size: few; j_call: TRBJ1-1; v_call: TRBV10-2; cdr3_aa: CASRGTAMNTEAFF; cdr3_nt: TGCGCCAGCAGGGGGACAGCAATGAACACTGAAGCTTTCTTT
d_call: .; clone_size: many; j_call: TRBJ1-2; v_call: TRBV29-1; cdr3_aa: CSVDRPGTLYGYTF; cdr3_nt: TGCAGCGTTGACCGACCCGGGACGCTCTATGGCTACACCTTC
d_call: TRBD1; clone_size: few; j_call: TRBJ1-5; v_call: TRBV6-1; cdr3_aa: CASSGTDRVWNQPQHF; cdr3_nt: TGTGCCAGCAGTGGTACGGACAGGGTTTGGAATCAGCCCCAGCATTTT
d_call: .; clone_size: few; j_call: TRBJ2-7; v_call: TRBV9; cdr3_aa: CASSVDGVYEQYF; cdr3_nt: TGTGCCAGCAGCGTAGACGGAGTATACGAGCAGTACTTC
d_call: TRBD2; clone_size: .; j_call: TRBJ2-1; v_call: TRBV24-1; cdr3_aa: CATSDASWREGYNEQFF; cdr3_nt: TGTGCCACCAGTGATGCCTCCTGGCGGGAGGGCTACAATGAGCAGTTCTTC
d_call: .; clone_size: .; j_call: TRBJ2-5; v_call: TRBV4-2; cdr3_aa: CASSQPHIMSDQETQYF; cdr3_nt: TGTGCCAGCAGCCAACCCCACATAATGAGCGACCAAGAGACCCAGTACTTC
d_call: .; clone_size: .; j_call: TRBJ1-3; v_call: TRBV24-1; cdr3_aa: CATSDARRGPSGNTIYF; cdr3_nt: TGTGCCACCAGTGATGCTCGGCGGGGACCCTCTGGAAACACCATATATTTT
d_call: TRBD2; clone_size: few; j_call: TRBJ2-4; v_call: TRBV6-6; cdr3_aa: CASGLQTGSSGRDKNIQYF; cdr3_nt: TGTGCCAGCGGCCTCCAAACAGGCTCGTCAGGGAGGGACAAAAACATTCAGTACTTC
d_call: .; clone_size: few; j_call: TRBJ1-2; v_call: TRBV5-1; cdr3_aa: CASSLDGRNDGYTF; cdr3_nt: TGCGCCAGCAGCTTGGATGGGAGAAACGATGGCTACACCTTC
d_call: TRBD1; clone_size: few; j_call: TRBJ2-7; v_call: TRBV4-1; cdr3_aa: CASSQRMGQGYYEQYF; cdr3_nt: TGCGCCAGCAGCCAGAGGATGGGACAGGGGTACTACGAGCAGTACTTC
d_call: TRBD2; clone_size: many; j_call: TRBJ2-1; v_call: TRBV20-1; cdr3_aa: CSARVYLAGSGSYNEQFF; cdr3_nt: TGCAGTGCTAGAGTGTACCTAGCGGGAAGTGGGTCCTACAATGAGCAGTTCTTC
d_call: TRBD2; clone_size: .; j_call: TRBJ2-1; v_call: TRBV7-9; cdr3_aa: CASSLKSGSGSPFF; cdr3_nt: TGTGCCAGCAGCTTAAAGTCGGGCAGCGGGAGCCCGTTCTTC
d_call: .; clone_size: few; j_call: TRBJ2-7; v_call: TRBV7-2; cdr3_aa: CASSLESSASYEQYF; cdr3_nt: TGTGCCAGCAGCTTAGAGTCTAGCGCCTCCTACGAGCAGTACTTC
d_call: .; clone_size: many; j_call: TRBJ2-2; v_call: TRBV7-9; cdr3_aa: CASPPGLNTGELFF; cdr3_nt: TGTGCCAGCCCCCCCGGACTTAACACCGGGGAGCTGTTTTTT
d_call: .; clone_size: few; j_call: TRBJ2-7; v_call: TRBV27; cdr3_aa: CASSLVGPPSYEQYF; cdr3_nt: TGTGCCAGCAGTTTAGTGGGGCCCCCATCCTACGAGCAGTACTTC